This TCR beta chain was documented in a study of T cell responses to AZD1222 COVID-19 vaccine. Clones were sequenced by immunoSEQ multiplex PCR, and TCRdb holds only the in-frame ones, with some missing. The repertoire has 150,000 to 200,000 clones, 87% of them found once; the top ten carry about 3%. This clone showed up just a few times. V lost 3 bases to trimming and J lost 4 bases, with 12 bases between them. Germline CDR1 is SGHTA and CDR2 is FQGNSA. The CDR3 contains 14 residues. The receptor was isolated from an adult in good health. This chain links TRBV7-2 with TRBJ1-1, with D uncertain. The specimen was peripheral blood, collected on day 0 of MenACWY control vaccination. CDR3 in DNA: TGTGCCAGCAGCTTCAGCCCGGGAGTCACTGAAGCTTTCTTT. It is translated as CASSFSPGVTEAFF.